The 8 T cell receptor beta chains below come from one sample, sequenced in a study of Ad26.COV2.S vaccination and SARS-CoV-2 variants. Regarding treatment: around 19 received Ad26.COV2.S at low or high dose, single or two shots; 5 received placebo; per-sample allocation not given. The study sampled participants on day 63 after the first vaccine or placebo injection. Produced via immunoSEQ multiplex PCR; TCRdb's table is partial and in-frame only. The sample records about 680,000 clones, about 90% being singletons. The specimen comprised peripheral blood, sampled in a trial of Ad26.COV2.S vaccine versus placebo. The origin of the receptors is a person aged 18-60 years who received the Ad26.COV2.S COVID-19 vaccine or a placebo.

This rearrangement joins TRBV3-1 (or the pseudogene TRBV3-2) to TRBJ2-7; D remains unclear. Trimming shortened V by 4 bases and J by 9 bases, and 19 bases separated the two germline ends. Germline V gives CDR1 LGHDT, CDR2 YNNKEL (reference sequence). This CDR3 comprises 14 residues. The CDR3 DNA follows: TGTGCCAGCAGCCCTCCCAGGTTCCCCTCAGGGCAGTACTTC. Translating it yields CASSPPRFPSGQYF.

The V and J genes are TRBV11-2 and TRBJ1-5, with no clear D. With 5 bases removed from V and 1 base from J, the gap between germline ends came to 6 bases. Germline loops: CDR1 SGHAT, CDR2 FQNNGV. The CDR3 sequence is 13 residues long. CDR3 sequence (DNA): TGTGCCAGCAGCCTTCAAAGCAATCAGCCCCAGCATTTT. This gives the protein CASSLQSNQPQHF. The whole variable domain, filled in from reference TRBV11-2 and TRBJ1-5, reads EAGVAQSPRYKIIEKRQSVAFWCNPISGHATLYWYQQILGQGPKLLIQFQNNGVVDDSQLPKDRFSAERLKGVDSTLKIQPAKLEDSAVYLCASSLQSNQPQHFGDGTRLSIL.

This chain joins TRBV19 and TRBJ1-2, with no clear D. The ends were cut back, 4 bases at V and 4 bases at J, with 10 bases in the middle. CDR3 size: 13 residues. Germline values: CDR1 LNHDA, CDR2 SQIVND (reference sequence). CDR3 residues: CASSTGLRYGYTF. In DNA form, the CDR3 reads TGTGCCAGTAGTACCGGGCTCCGCTATGGCTACACCTTC. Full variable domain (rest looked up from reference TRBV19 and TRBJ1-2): DGGITQSPKYLFRKEGQNVTLSCEQNLNHDAMYWYRQDPGQGLRLIYYSQIVNDFQKGDIAEGYSVSREKKESFPLTVTSAQKNPTAFYLCASSTGLRYGYTFGSGTRLTVV.

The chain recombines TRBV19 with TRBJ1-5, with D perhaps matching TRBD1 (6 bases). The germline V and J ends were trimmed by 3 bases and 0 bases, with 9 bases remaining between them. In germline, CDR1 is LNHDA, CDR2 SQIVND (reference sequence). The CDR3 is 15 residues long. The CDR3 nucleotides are TGTGCCAGTAGTATGGACAGCTATAGCAATCAGCCCCAGCATTTT. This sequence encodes CASSMDSYSNQPQHF. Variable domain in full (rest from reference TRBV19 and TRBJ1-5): DGGITQSPKYLFRKEGQNVTLSCEQNLNHDAMYWYRQDPGQGLRLIYYSQIVNDFQKGDIAEGYSVSREKKESFPLTVTSAQKNPTAFYLCASSMDSYSNQPQHFGDGTRLSIL.

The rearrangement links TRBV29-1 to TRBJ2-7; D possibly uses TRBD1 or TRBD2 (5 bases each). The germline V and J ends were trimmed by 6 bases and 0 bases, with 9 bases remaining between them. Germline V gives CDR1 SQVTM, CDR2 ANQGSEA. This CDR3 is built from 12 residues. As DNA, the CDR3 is TGCAGCGTGGGGGAAACCTCCTACGAGCAGTACTTC. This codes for CSVGETSYEQYF.

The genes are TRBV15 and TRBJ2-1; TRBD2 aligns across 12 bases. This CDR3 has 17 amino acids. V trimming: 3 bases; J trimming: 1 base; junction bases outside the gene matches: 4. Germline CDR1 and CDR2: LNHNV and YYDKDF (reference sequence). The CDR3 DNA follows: TGTGCCACCAGCAGCGGGCTAGCGGGGGGGTCCTACAATGAGCAGTTCTTC. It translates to CATSSGLAGGSYNEQFF.

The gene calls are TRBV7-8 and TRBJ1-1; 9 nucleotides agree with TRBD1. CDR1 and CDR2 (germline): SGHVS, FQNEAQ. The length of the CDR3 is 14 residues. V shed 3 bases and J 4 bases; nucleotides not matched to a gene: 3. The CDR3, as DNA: TGTGCCAGCAGCTTTACGACAGGGGGCACTGAAGCTTTCTTT. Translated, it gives CASSFTTGGTEAFF.

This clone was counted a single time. The CDR3 sequence is CASSIGWTSGSDTQYF. In nucleotides, the CDR3 is TGTGCCAGTAGTATAGGATGGACTAGCGGGAGTGATACGCAGTATTTT. This chain joins TRBV19 and TRBJ2-3, with TRBD2 matching over 13 bases. This CDR3 has 16 amino acids. Germline CDR1 is LNHDA and CDR2 is SQIVND (reference sequence). Trimming at V came to 1 base and at J to 6 bases, leaving 4 bases not matched to a gene.